This T cell receptor beta chain appears in the sequencing data of a study of cytomegalovirus exposure and HLA in healthy donors. About the study: Unique TCRs from HLA-typed donors, roughly 87 million of them, were held in an early data release.

Vbeta (60) and Jbeta (13) primers were used in the PCR. Original data processing: Counted up in a later analysis, unique TCR beta chains came to some 72 million, with around 10 million shared. Produced via immunoSEQ multiplex PCR; TCRdb's table is partial and in-frame only. The DNA was the basis for D and trimming; V, J and clone size are from that table. The sample includes 120,000 or so clones, 70% to 85% of them seen just once. V dropped 10 bases and J dropped 1; count of bases not matched to a gene: 11. The CDR3 has 16 residues. Germline V CDR1 and CDR2: SNHLY, FYNNEI. Sequences were obtained from PBMCs. This receptor was taken from a man aged 45-65 years in good health and CMV-seropositive. V and J are TRBV2 and TRBJ1-1, with 11 bases that match TRBD1. The chain's CDR3 is CATLPGTGGTNTEAFF. The DNA for the CDR3 is TGTGCCACCCTCCCCGGGACAGGGGGTACGAACACTGAAGCTTTCTTT.